This entry lists 23 T cell receptor beta chains sequenced from one sample in a study of Graves' ophthalmopathy and Graves' hyperthyroidism. Investigators amplified TCR beta CDR3 regions from RNA transcripts. HTBI primers served in a first-round RT-PCR, which a second-round multiplex PCR followed. TCRdb passed the multiplex PCR reads through MiXCR, listing each CDR3 protein once. The sample lists 900,000 to 1,200,000 distinct CDR3 sequences, less than 45% seen once, with 11% in the top ten. Sequencing was done on a sample of peripheral blood or thyroid tissue (not recorded which). These receptor sequences come from an adult man with Graves' hyperthyroidism.

This sequence joins TRBV10-2 and TRBJ1-5, with D possibly being TRBD1 (5 bases). Germline-derived CDR1 and CDR2 are WSHSY and SAAADI. The V gene lost 0 bases and the J gene lost 5 bases, with 11 bases spanning the gap. The CDR3 is 15 amino acids. The CDR3 nucleotides read TGCGCCAGCAGTGAGTCGATGTCGGGGGATCAGCCCCAGCATTTT. It is translated as CASSESMSGDQPQHF.

The chain employs TRBV11-2 and TRBJ2-7, with 8 bases fitting TRBD1. The CDR3 has 18 amino acids. V lost 3 bases to trimming and J lost 2 bases; unmatched junction nucleotides: 15. The V gene's germline CDR1 is SGHAT and CDR2 FQNNGV. The CDR3 sequence is CASSFRGEDRGHPYEQYF. The DNA for the CDR3 is TGTGCCAGCAGCTTTCGGGGAGAAGACAGGGGTCATCCCTACGAGCAGTACTTC.

This clonotype showed up just a few times. The chain joins TRBV13 to TRBJ1-1; possibly TRBD1 for D (5 bases). V gave up 5 bases and J gave up 6 bases, with 19 bases separating them. CDR1 PRHDT and CDR2 FYEKMQ come from the germline V gene (reference sequence). This CDR3 region has 15 residues. CDR3 protein: CASSQRGWFDSEAFF. CDR3 DNA: TGTGCCAGCAGCCAAAGGGGATGGTTCGATTCTGAAGCTTTCTTT.

This clonotype has only a few counts. The rearrangement uses TRBV3-1 and TRBJ1-2; the match to TRBD1 covers 8 bases. CDR3 length: 15 residues. V was pared by 2 bases and J by 6 bases, with 8 bases of the junction left unmatched. CDR1 and CDR2 (germline): LGHDT, YNNKEL (reference sequence). CDR3 DNA sequence: TGTGCCAGCAGCCAACCGACAGGGGAGTACCATGGCTACACCTTC. Translation: CASSQPTGEYHGYTF.

The chain recombines TRBV10-3 with TRBJ1-6, with 8 bases that match TRBD1. The J segment lost 9 bases and the V segment lost 0 bases, leaving 7 bases of the junction unmatched. CDR3 length: 16 amino acids. Germline V lookup: CDR1 ENHRY, CDR2 SYGVKD. The CDR3 coding sequence is TGTGCCATCAGTGAGTCATCCACAGGGGGTAGTTCACCCCTCCACTTT. Protein sequence: CAISESSTGGSSPLHF.

This clonotype came up many times. The rearrangement uses TRBV2 and TRBJ2-5, with unresolved D. Trimming pared 11 bases from V and 1 base from J, leaving 5 bases between. CDR1 and CDR2 (germline): SNHLY, FYNNEI. The CDR3 consists of 10 residues. The CDR3 is CAGGQETQYF. For the CDR3, the DNA is TGTGCCGGCGGCCAAGAGACCCAGTACTTC. The whole variable domain, remainder taken from reference TRBV2 and TRBJ2-5, is EPEVTQTPSHQVTQMGQEVILRCVPISNHLYFYWYRQILGQKVEFLVSFYNNEISEKSEIFDDQFSVERPDGSNFTLKIRSTKLEDSAMYFCAGGQETQYFGPGTRLLVL.

In its sample, this clonotype was seen a few times. A single base separates this from a much larger clone, so it may be a read error. The CDR3 ends on some other residue instead of the conserved phenylalanine or tryptophan, so this is likely a read error. The genes are TRBV10-2 and TRBJ2-7, with 7 nucleotides matching TRBD2. CDR3 size: 14 residues. CDR1 and CDR2 (germline): WSHSY, SAAADI. V lost 8 bases and J lost 2; bases outside the gene matches: 9. This CDR3 reads CASGLLAKAYEQYI. As DNA, the CDR3 is TGCGCCAGCGGACTACTAGCGAAAGCCTACGAGCAGTACATC.

This clonotype was detected many times. J is TRBJ1-5 and V is TRBV29-1; D is uncertain. CDR1 and CDR2 (germline): SQVTM, ANQGSEA. Between the trimmed V and J ends, which lost 7 bases and 4 bases, there was a span of 14 bases. This CDR3 has 13 amino acids. For the CDR3, the DNA is TGCAGCGGACTTGGGCGCAAGAATCAGCCCCAGCATTTT. Its translation is CSGLGRKNQPQHF.

The chain uses TRBV29-1 and TRBJ1-1, with TRBD1 as a possible D gene (6 bases). CDR1 SQVTM and CDR2 ANQGSEA come from the germline V gene. This CDR3 is 12 amino acids long. Deletions cut 3 bases from V and 5 bases from J, with 10 bases between. Here the CDR3 DNA reads TGCAGCGTTGACGGGCAGGGGACTGAAGCTTTCTTT. Protein product: CSVDGQGTEAFF.

The chain couples TRBV7-2 to TRBJ1-3; TRBD1 agrees at 7 bases. CDR3 size: 16 residues. Per the germline V gene, CDR1 is SGHTA and CDR2 is FQGNSA. The trim removed 4 bases at V and 0 bases at J, leaving 6 bases unmatched. DNA of the CDR3: TGTGCCAGCAGCTCCCGACAGGGCGGCTCTGGAAACACCATATATTTT. Protein product: CASSSRQGGSGNTIYF.

A few counts support this clonotype. This chain uses TRBV10-3 with TRBJ1-1, with D tentatively TRBD1 (5 bases). Germline assignment: CDR1 ENHRY and CDR2 SYGVKD. The V and J ends lost 6 bases and 6 bases respectively, with 14 bases between them. CDR3 length: 13 amino acids. The CDR3 DNA is TGTGCCATCAGAGTGGACATTTGGGCTGAAGCTTTCTTT. Its translation is CAIRVDIWAEAFF.

The V call is TRBV28, the J call TRBJ2-5; D may be TRBD1 or TRBD2 (5 bases each). Germline V CDR1 and CDR2: MDHEN, SYDVKM. There are 15 residues in the CDR3. V was cut by 7 bases and J by 3 bases, with 18 bases left in between. CDR3 sequence (DNA): TGTGCCAGCACCCTGCCCGGGACGGAGGAAGAGACCCAGTACTTC. This sequence encodes CASTLPGTEEETQYF.

V usage is TRBV6-1 and J usage is TRBJ2-5; 7 bases line up with TRBD2. The CDR3 is 15 residues long. V shed 8 bases and J 5 bases; nucleotides not matched to a gene: 14. The V gene's germline CDR1 is MNHNS and CDR2 SASEGT. The CDR3 bases are TGTGCCAGCGCGCCCGTAACGGCCGGGAGGGAGACCCAGTACTTC. Translated: CASAPVTAGRETQYF.

The chain links TRBV10-3 to TRBJ1-1, with D possibly TRBD1 on 5 matching bases. V lost 6 bases and J lost 2, with 10 bases in between. Germline V gene lookup returns CDR1 ENHRY and CDR2 SYGVKD. This CDR3 has 13 residues. As DNA, the CDR3 is TGTGCCATCAGGGCGGGGCCCAACACTGAAGCTTTCTTT. This codes for CAIRAGPNTEAFF.

Only a few counts were recorded for this clonotype. Possible read error: a much larger clone is one base away. The chain combines TRBV5-1 with TRBJ1-2; 7 bases agree with TRBD1. The CDR3 totals 13 residues. Germline V gene lookup returns CDR1 SGHRS and CDR2 YFSETQ. The CDR3 spells CASNLARGQGYTF. The DNA of the CDR3 is TGCGCCAGCAACTTGGCAAGGGGGCAGGGCTACACCTTC.

About this clonotype itself: A much larger clone is a single base away; this may be a read error. Because it lacks the conserved phenylalanine or tryptophan at the end, this CDR3 is likely a read error. This chain connects TRBV7-8 to TRBJ2-7; 8 nucleotides match TRBD1. The CDR3 sequence is 13 residues long. Germline V lookup: CDR1 SGHVS, CDR2 FQNEAQ. V lost 0 bases to trimming and J lost 6 bases; unmatched junction nucleotides: 1. CDR3 loop: CASSLADRVEQYL. The CDR3 DNA sequence: TGTGCCAGCAGCTTAGCGGACAGGGTCGAGCAGTACCTC.

This clonotype has a count of ten or more. V is TRBV19 and J is TRBJ1-1, with 7 bases matching TRBD1. Trimming cost V 6 bases and J 1 base; bases outside gene matches: 8. This CDR3 is 15 amino acids long. CDR1 and CDR2 (germline): LNHDA, SQIVND (reference sequence). The CDR3 loop is CASRIYWDRNTEAFF. CDR3 nucleotide sequence: TGTGCCAGTAGGATATACTGGGACAGGAACACTGAAGCTTTCTTT. Full variable domain (missing parts from reference TRBV19 and TRBJ1-1): DGGITQSPKYLFRKEGQNVTLSCEQNLNHDAMYWYRQDPGQGLRLIYYSQIVNDFQKGDIAEGYSVSREKKESFPLTVTSAQKNPTAFYLCASRIYWDRNTEAFFGQGTRLTVV.

The chain is built from TRBV7-9 and TRBJ1-2; D gene uncertain. The CDR3 runs 16 residues. CDR1 and CDR2 (germline): SEHNR, FQNEAQ (reference sequence). Trimming pared 2 bases from V and 1 base from J, leaving 14 bases between. The CDR3 protein is CASSLSSEELNYGYTF. As DNA, the CDR3 is TGTGCCAGCAGCTTAAGTAGTGAAGAACTTAACTATGGCTACACCTTC.

This clonotype was seen only a few times. The chain couples TRBV10-2 to TRBJ1-1; TRBD1 aligns across 8 bases. V gave up 2 bases and J gave up 2 bases; unmatched junction bases: 4. The CDR3 sequence is 15 residues long. Per the germline V gene, CDR1 is WSHSY and CDR2 is SAAADI. This chain's CDR3 is CASSEPDRANTEAFF. CDR3 coding DNA: TGCGCCAGCAGTGAGCCGGACAGGGCTAACACTGAAGCTTTCTTT.

The V call is TRBV7-9, the J call TRBJ1-1; D unresolved. The V gene's germline CDR1 is SEHNR and CDR2 FQNEAQ (reference sequence). The CDR3 runs 14 residues. Trimming stripped 6 bases from V and 1 base from J, with 12 bases between. As DNA, the CDR3 is TGTGCCAGCAGTCCATCTAGCGGGAACACTGAAGCTTTCTTT. Its protein product is CASSPSSGNTEAFF.

This clonotype occurred many times. The rearrangement joins TRBV20-1 to TRBJ2-7; the match to TRBD2 covers 8 bases. The CDR3 extends over 14 amino acids. The V gene end was trimmed by 3 bases and the J gene end by 5 bases; junction bases not matched to a gene: 9. CDR1 and CDR2 from the germline V gene are DFQATT and SNEGSKA (reference sequence). CDR3 sequence: CSARRGAQRNEQYF. The CDR3 DNA is TGCAGTGCTAGGCGGGGGGCTCAGAGGAACGAGCAGTACTTC.

This chain uses TRBV25-1 with TRBJ1-5; TRBD1 matches 9 bases. This CDR3 is 13 amino acids long. The trim removed 11 bases at V and 2 bases at J, leaving 4 bases unmatched. The germline gives CDR1 MGHDK, CDR2 SYGVNS. The CDR3 is CARQGDGNQPQHF. In nucleotides, the CDR3 is TGTGCCCGACAGGGGGACGGCAATCAGCCCCAGCATTTT.

There are a few counts of this clonotype. Germline and junction disagree at one end, which may indicate a read error. This chain joins TRBV10-3 and TRBJ2-7, with D unclear. The CDR3 sequence is 13 residues long. Germline V lookup: CDR1 ENHRY, CDR2 SYGVKD. The CDR3 loop reads CASSSNLPYEQYF. The CDR3 DNA is TGTGCCAGCAGTTCCAACCTTCCCTACGAGCAGTACTTC.